The source of this T cell receptor (beta chain) is a study of CD8 T cells in Susac syndrome. CDR1 is SGDLS, CDR2 YYNGEE, per germline. V shed 8 bases and J 5 bases; nucleotides not matched to a gene: 6. The CDR3 extends over 15 amino acids. With random hexamers, 0.5 to 1 ug RNA was reverse transcribed. Across 54 Vbeta and 13 Jbeta, immunoSEQ multiplex PCR amplified TCR beta CDR3. MiXCR, run by TCRdb on the immunoSEQ multiplex PCR reads, gives a single entry per CDR3 protein. This sample has around 230,000 distinct CDR3 sequences, with 95% found just once. Negative isolation yielded CD4+ and CD8+ T cells, and FACS enriched TEMRA cells. This clonotype was observed a few times.

The TCR sequence derives from a human donor with multiple sclerosis. The sequenced material came from CD4+ T cells from PBMCs. This chain connects TRBV9 to TRBJ2-2, with 13 bases that match TRBD2. CDR3 coding DNA: TGTGCCAGTTCACTAGCGGGAGGGAATACCGGGGAGCTGTTTTTT. It yields the protein CASSLAGGNTGELFF.